The source of this T cell receptor (beta chain) is a study of blood T cell repertoires in COVID-19. Background on the study: The study drew acute and convalescent COVID-19 samples from the United States, Italy and Spain.

The CDR3 has 14 residues. Germline lookup yields CDR1 LNHDA and CDR2 SQIVND (reference sequence). Trimming took 0 bases from V and 2 from J, leaving 7 bases between them. Authors' analysis steps: Reference gene primers were amplified, and this amplification served to estimate nucleated cell counts. Sequencing used immunoSEQ multiplex PCR; TCRdb keeps in-frame clones, though not all of them. That table supplies the V and J calls and clone size; D and trimming were determined from the DNA. The table records about 180,000 clones, 70% to 90% of them present only once. Material: peripheral blood. This sequence joins TRBV19 and TRBJ2-5, with D possibly matching TRBD2 (6 bases). This clonotype originated in a man in his 60s with acute or convalescent COVID-19. CDR3 bases: TGTGCCAGTAGTATAGACGGAGGGCAAGAGACCCAGTACTTC. This codes for CASSIDGGQETQYF.